This T cell receptor (beta chain) is drawn from a study of CD8 T cells in Susac syndrome. The CDR3 has 13 amino acids. Germline V gene sequence: CDR1 GTSNPN, CDR2 SVGIG (reference sequence). Deletions cut 3 bases from V and 0 bases from J, with 9 bases between. It was with random hexamers that roughly 0.45 to 1 ug RNA was reverse transcribed. Using its own MiXCR run on the immunoSEQ multiplex PCR reads, TCRdb lists one record per CDR3 protein. The top ten clones hold around 0.16% of a sample with more than 150,000 distinct CDR3 sequences, roughly 94% of them seen once. The rearrangement joins TRBV30 to TRBJ2-7, with D tentatively TRBD2 (5 bases). This TCR came from a human donor with Susac syndrome. The sample comprised CD8+ T cells from PBMCs. CDR3 protein: CAWRVGGSYEQYF. Written as DNA, the CDR3 is TGTGCCTGGAGGGTAGGAGGCTCCTACGAGCAGTACTTC.